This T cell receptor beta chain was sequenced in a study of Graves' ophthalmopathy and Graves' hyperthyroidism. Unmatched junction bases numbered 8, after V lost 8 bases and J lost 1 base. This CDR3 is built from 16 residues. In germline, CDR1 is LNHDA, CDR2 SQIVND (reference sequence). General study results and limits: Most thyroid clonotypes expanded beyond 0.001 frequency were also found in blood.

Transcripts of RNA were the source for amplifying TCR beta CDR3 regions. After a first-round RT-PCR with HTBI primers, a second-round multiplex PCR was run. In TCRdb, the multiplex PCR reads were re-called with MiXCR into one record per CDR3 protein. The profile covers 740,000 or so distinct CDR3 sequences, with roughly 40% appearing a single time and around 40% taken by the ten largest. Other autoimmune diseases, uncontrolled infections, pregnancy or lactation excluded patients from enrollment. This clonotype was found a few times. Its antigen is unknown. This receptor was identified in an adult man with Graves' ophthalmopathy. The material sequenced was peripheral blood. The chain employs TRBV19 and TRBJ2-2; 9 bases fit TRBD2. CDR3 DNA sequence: TGTGCCAGTCGGGTAGCGGGGGTGAAGAACACCGGGGAGCTGTTTTTT. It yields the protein CASRVAGVKNTGELFF. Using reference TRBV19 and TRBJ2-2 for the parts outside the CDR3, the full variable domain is DGGITQSPKYLFRKEGQNVTLSCEQNLNHDAMYWYRQDPGQGLRLIYYSQIVNDFQKGDIAEGYSVSREKKESFPLTVTSAQKNPTAFYLCASRVAGVKNTGELFFGEGSRLTVL.